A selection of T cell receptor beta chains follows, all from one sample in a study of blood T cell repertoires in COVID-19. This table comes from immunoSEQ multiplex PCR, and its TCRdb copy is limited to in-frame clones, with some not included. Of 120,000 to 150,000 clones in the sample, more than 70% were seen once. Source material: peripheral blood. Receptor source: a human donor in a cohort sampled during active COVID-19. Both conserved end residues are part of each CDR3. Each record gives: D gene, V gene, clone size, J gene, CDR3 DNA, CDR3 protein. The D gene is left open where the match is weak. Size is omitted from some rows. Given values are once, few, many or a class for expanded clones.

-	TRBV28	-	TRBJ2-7	TGTGCCAGCAGTTTACAGGCGGGACGGCTCTACGAGCAGTACTTC	CASSLQAGRLYEQYF
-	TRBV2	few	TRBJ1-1	TGTGCCAGCAGTGAAAGAAGACAGGAAGCTTTCTTT	CASSERRQEAFF
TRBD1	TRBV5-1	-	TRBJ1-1	TGCGCCAGCAGCGAACAGGGGGCGAACACTGAAGCTTTCTTT	CASSEQGANTEAFF
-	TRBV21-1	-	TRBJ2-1	TGTGCCAGCAGCAAGGGGACTAGCGGGAACAATGAGCAGTTCTTC	CASSKGTSGNNEQFF
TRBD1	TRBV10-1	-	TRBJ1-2	TGCGCCAGCAGTTTACACCGGGACAGGGGGCTAAGCTACACCTTC	CASSLHRDRGLSYTF
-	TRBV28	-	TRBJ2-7	TGTGCCAGCAGGGACAACTCCTACGAGCAGTACTTC	CASRDNSYEQYF
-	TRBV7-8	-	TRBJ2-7	TGTGCCAGCAGCTTAATAATTGGCATCAGCTCCTACGAGCAGTACTTC	CASSLIIGISSYEQYF
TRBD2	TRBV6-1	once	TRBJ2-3	TGTGCCAGCAGTGAAGGTCTAGCGGGGGACGGCACAGATACGCAGTATTTT	CASSEGLAGDGTDTQYF
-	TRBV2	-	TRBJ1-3	TGTGCCAGCAGCGCAGGGTCATCTGGAAACACCATATATTTT	CASSAGSSGNTIYF
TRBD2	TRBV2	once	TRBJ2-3	TGTGCCAGCAGTGAAGCGGGGGTAGCGGGGAGCATAACGCAGTATTTT	CASSEAGVAGSITQYF
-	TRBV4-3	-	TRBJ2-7	TGCGCCAGCAGCCAAGAGGGGGGTAGGGCGGGGATACCATCCTACGAGCAGTACTTC	CASSQEGGRAGIPSYEQYF
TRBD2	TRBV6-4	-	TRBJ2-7	TGTGCCAGCAGCCCCGATGGACTAGGGGAGCAGTACTTC	CASSPDGLGEQYF
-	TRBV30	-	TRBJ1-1	TGTGCCTGGAGTATGGACAGATCACTTACTATGAACACTGAAGCTTTCTTT	CAWSMDRSLTMNTEAFF
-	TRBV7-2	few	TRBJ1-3	TGTGCCAGCAGCTCCACAGTGTCTGGAAACACCATATATTTT	CASSSTVSGNTIYF
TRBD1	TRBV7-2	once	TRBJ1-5	TGTGCCAGCAGCGCCCAGGGACAGGGGGGATATCAGCCCCAGCATTTT	CASSAQGQGGYQPQHF
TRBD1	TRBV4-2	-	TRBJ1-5	TGTGCCAGCAGCCAAGGGATTGGCAGGGGGACCAATCAGCCCCAGCATTTT	CASSQGIGRGTNQPQHF
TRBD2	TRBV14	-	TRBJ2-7	TGTGCCAGCAGCCCGGGAGGTTCGCTAGCGGCCCGACGCCCCTACGAGCAGTACTTC	CASSPGGSLAARRPYEQYF
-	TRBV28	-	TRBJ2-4	TGTGCCAGCAGGCTTCCAGGCCTTCGGGCCAAAAACATTCAGTACTTC	CASRLPGLRAKNIQYF
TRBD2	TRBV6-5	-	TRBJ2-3	TGTGCCAGCAGTTACGATCCAGCGGGAGCTCATAAAACTTTT	CASSYDPAGAHKTF
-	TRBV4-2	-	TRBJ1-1	TGTGCCAGCAGCCAAAACCCAGGGGCGAACACTGAAGCTTTCTTT	CASSQNPGANTEAFF
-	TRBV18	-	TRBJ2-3	TGTGCCAGCTCACCCCCGAGCACAGATACGCAGTATTTT	CASSPPSTDTQYF
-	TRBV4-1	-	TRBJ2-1	TGCGCCAGCAGCCAAGATTCTGACAGCGGGTCCCACAATGAGCAGTTCTTC	CASSQDSDSGSHNEQFF
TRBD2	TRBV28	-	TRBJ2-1	TGTGCCAGCAGAGCCTGGGGACTAGCGGGAGTCGATGAGCAGTTCTTC	CASRAWGLAGVDEQFF
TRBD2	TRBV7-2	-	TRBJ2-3	TGTGCCAGCAGCTTAGCGCTGACTAGCGGAAGCACAGATACGCAGTATTTT	CASSLALTSGSTDTQYF
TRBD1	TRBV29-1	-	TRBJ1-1	TGCAGCGTACTCGAGACAGGGACCATGAACACTGAAGCTTTCTTT	CSVLETGTMNTEAFF
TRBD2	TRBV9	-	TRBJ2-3	TGTGCCAGCAGCGGGGGACTATTTCAGGGAGATACGCAGTATTTT	CASSGGLFQGDTQYF
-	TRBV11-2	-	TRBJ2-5	TGTGCCAGCAGCTTTGGGGGGACGTACCAAGAGACCCAGTACTTC	CASSFGGTYQETQYF
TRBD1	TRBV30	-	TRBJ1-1	TGTGCCTGGTCAACAGGGGACTTGAACACTGAAGCTTTCTTT	CAWSTGDLNTEAFF
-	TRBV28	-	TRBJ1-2	TGTGCCAGCAGTTTCTCAGGGGACTATGGCTACACCTTC	CASSFSGDYGYTF
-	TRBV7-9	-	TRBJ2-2	TGTGCCAGCAGCTTTGATTTACAGGGATATGGCGGGGAGCTGTTTTTT	CASSFDLQGYGGELFF
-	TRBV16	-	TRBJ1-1	TGTGCCAGCAGCCAAGCCGCGGGATCTGAAGCTTTCTTT	CASSQAAGSEAFF
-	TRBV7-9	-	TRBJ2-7	TGTGCCAGCAGCGATATCCCAGGGGATATGGGCGAGCAGTACTTC	CASSDIPGDMGEQYF
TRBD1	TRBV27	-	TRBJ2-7	TGTGCCAGCAGTTCATCGGGACAGGGCGTGGGCGAGCAGTACTTC	CASSSSGQGVGEQYF
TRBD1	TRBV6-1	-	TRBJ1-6	TGTGCCAGCAGTGGGGACAGGCCCGTCTATAATTCACCCCTCCACTTT	CASSGDRPVYNSPLHF
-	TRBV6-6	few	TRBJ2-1	TGTGCCAGCAGTTACAGGGAGTTCTCCTACAATGAGCAGTTCTTC	CASSYREFSYNEQFF
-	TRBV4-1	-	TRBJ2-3	TGCGCCAGCAGCCAAGTTGCGGCATTAGCGGGCACAGATACGCAGTATTTT	CASSQVAALAGTDTQYF
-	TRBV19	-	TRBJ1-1	TGTGCCAGTAGTCTCGGACAGACTAACACTGAAGCTTTCTTT	CASSLGQTNTEAFF
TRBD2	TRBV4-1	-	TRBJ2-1	TGCGCCACCAGCCAAGACACGGCGGGGGGGTACAATGAGCAGTTCTTC	CATSQDTAGGYNEQFF
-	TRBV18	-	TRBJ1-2	TGTGCCAGCTCACCTACGGGGGGCGACTATGGCTACACCTTC	CASSPTGGDYGYTF
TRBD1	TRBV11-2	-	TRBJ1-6	TGTGCCAGCAGCTTACAGGGGGACTCCTCACCCCTCCACTTT	CASSLQGDSSPLHF
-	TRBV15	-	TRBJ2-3	TGTGCCACCAGCAGAGGGCGGGCAGATACGCAGTATTTT	CATSRGRADTQYF